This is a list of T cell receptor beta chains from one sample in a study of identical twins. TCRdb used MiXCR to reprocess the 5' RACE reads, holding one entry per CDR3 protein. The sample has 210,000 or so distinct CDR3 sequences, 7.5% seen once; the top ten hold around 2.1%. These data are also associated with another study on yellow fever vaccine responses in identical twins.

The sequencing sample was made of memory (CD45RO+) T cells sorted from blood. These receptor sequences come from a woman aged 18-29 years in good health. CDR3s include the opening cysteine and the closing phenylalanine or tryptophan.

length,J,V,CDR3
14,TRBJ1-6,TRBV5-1,CASSLTGENSPLHF
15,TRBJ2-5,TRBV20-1,CSARLSGNLRETQYF
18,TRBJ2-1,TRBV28,CASSSLRLAGGLLNEQFF
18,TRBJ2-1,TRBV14,CASSPPHMDRGPYNEQFF
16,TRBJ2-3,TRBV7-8,CASRGGLAGVADTQYF
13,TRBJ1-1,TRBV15,CATSRELGTEAFF
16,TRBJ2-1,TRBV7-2,CASSLARQGGYNEQFF
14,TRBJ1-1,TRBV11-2,CASSLPFGNTEAFF
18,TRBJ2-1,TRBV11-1,CASSLLSGGLGAYNEQFF
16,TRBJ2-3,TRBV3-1,CASSPVRGRVVDTQYF
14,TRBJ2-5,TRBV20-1,CSATTSGRQETQYF
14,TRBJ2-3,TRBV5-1,CASSLAQSTDTQYF
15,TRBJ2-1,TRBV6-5,CASSFEGGFSNEQFF
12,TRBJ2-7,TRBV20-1,CSARGPTYEQYF
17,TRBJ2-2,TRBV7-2,CASSQRPQGLNTGELFF
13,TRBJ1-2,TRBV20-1,CSARDWGDYGYTF
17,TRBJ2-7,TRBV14,CASSHHAATSGSYEQYF
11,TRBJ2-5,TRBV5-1,CANIEGETQYF
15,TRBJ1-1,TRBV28,CASSPGTLMNTEAFF
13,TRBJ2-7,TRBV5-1,CASSRDRGPEQYF
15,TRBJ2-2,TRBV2,CATGGRTGPSGELFF
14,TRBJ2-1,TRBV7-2,CASGLAGRNNEQFF
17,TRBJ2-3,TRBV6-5,CASSYTSGRSSTDTQYF
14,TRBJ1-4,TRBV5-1,CASKQTQTNEKLFF
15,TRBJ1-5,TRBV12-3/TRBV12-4,CASSLGTALKGPQHF
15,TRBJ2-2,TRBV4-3,CASSQELGSSGELFF
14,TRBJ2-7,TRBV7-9,CASSFIGLEAKKYF
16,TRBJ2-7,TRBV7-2,CASSLNRAGHSYEQYF
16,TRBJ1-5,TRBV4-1,CASRRTSAPSNQPQHF
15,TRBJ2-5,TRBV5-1,CASSADPGREETQYF
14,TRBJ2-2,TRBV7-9,CASSLAAHTGELFF
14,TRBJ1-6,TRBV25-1,CASRDDRASAPLHF
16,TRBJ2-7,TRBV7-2,CASSPRTSGINYEQYF
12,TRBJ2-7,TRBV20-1,CSARSDFYEQYF
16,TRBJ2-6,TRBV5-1,CASSWDITSGANVLTF
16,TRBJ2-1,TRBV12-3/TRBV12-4,CASSLGGGLSYNEQFF
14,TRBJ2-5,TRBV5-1,CASSLAGQGETQYF
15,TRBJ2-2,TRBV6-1,CASSEAALGAGELFF
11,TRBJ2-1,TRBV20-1,CSARMISEQFF
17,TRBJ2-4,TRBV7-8,CASSQLSRGSAKNIQYF
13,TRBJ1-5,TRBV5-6,CASSSMGGQPQHF
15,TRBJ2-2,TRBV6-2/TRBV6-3,CASRALDRDTGELFF
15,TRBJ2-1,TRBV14,CASSQDKGARAEQFF
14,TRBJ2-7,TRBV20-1,CSAIPGLAGEEQYF
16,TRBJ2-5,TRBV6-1,CASKGRLAGKQETQYF
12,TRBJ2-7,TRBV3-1,CASSQEAAGAVF
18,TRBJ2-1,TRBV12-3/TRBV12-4,CASSSGTGGLLSYNEQFF
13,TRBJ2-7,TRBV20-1,CSASGGPPYEQYF
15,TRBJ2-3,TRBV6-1,CASTRPGGAADTQYF
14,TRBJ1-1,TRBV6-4,CASSSDVPNTEAFF
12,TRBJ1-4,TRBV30,CAWGRGQAKLFF
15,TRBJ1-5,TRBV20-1,CSARVGTSENQPQHF
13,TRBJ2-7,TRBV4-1,CASSQGSAYEQYF
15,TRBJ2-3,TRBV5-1,CASSLGGVETDTQYF
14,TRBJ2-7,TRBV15,CATSRRRGGGEQYF
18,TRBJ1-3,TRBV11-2,CASSLLQGRAPVGNTIYF
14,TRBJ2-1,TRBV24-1,CATSVSRNYNEQFF